The next 7 T cell receptor beta chains were all read from a single sample in a study of shared clonotypes between healthy human individuals. Data came from immunoSEQ multiplex PCR; TCRdb stores just in-frame clones and leaves some out. This sample has 2 million to 2.5 million clones, with 80% to 95% found just once. The specimen was naive CD4+ T cells from PBMCs. Specified subset: CD45RA+ positively selected. These receptor sequences come from a man aged 18 to 30 in good health. Some clones in this sample may be carry-over from other donors' samples.

This clone was seen a handful of times. The germline gene is not matched at one end of the junction; a read error may be the cause. The chain has TRBV7-9 and TRBJ1-1; weak D call: TRBD1 (6 bases). The CDR3 is 14 residues long. The V gene's germline CDR1 is SEHNR and CDR2 FQNEAQ (reference sequence). For the CDR3, the DNA is TGTGCCAGCAGCTTAGAAGGACAGAACTCTGAAGCTTTCTTT. It yields the protein CASSLEGQNSEAFF.

The rearrangement joins TRBV9 to TRBJ2-2, with D perhaps being TRBD1 or TRBD2 (5 bases each). This CDR3 region has 16 residues. Germline loops: CDR1 SGDLS, CDR2 YYNGEE. V was cut by 4 bases and J by 3 bases, with 16 bases left in between. CDR3: CASSPGASLYTGELFF. The CDR3 region has the DNA TGTGCCAGCAGCCCCGGGGCTAGCTTATACACCGGGGAGCTGTTTTTT.

The V call is TRBV11-2, the J call TRBJ2-7, with D tentatively TRBD2 (6 bases). Germline V gene sequence: CDR1 SGHAT, CDR2 FQNNGV. The CDR3 loop spans 16 amino acids. With 6 bases removed from V and 6 bases from J, the gap between germline ends came to 24 bases. The DNA of the CDR3 is TGTGCCAGCAGACTCCCCGCGGGACCCCTTAGGGGCGAGCAGTACTTC. This sequence encodes CASRLPAGPLRGEQYF.

This chain uses TRBV25-1 with TRBJ2-4, with TRBD2 matching 7 bases. Germline V gene sequence: CDR1 MGHDK, CDR2 SYGVNS. The CDR3 extends over 18 amino acids. The ends lost 6 bases at V and 0 bases at J; junction bases unmatched: 14. CDR3 in DNA: TGTGCCAGCAGGGGAGATGGGAGGGCTTCACAAGCCAAAAACATTCAGTACTTC. Translated: CASRGDGRASQAKNIQYF.

This chain connects TRBV27 to TRBJ1-2; D is perhaps TRBD1 (5 bases). V was clipped by 2 bases and J by 8 bases, with 12 bases between them. Germline-derived CDR1 and CDR2 are MNHEY and SMNVEV (reference sequence). This CDR3 spans 13 amino acids. The CDR3 reads CASSLRDGTGYTF. The CDR3 DNA reads as TGTGCCAGCAGTTTAAGGGACGGAACCGGCTACACCTTC.

About this clone: The DNA is left out, because the CDR3 cannot be placed on it with certainty; the CDR3 is given as TCRdb lists it. V usage is TRBV6-5 and J usage is TRBJ1-1. The CDR3 is made up of 14 amino acids, end residues included. Germline CDR1 is MNHEY and CDR2 is SVGAGI. The CDR3 protein is CASSTSGGAYEAFF.

A single count supports this clone. The rearrangement uses TRBV19 and TRBJ1-1, with 9 positions matching TRBD1. The CDR3 spans 14 residues. After removal of 6 bases from V and 7 bases from J, the junction contained 9 bases not matched to a gene. Germline CDR1 and CDR2: LNHDA and SQIVND (reference sequence). CDR3 residues: CASRKQGAAIEAFF. DNA for the CDR3: TGTGCCAGTAGGAAACAGGGGGCCGCGATTGAAGCTTTCTTT. Based on the CDR3 plus reference TRBV19 and TRBJ1-1, the full variable domain is DGGITQSPKYLFRKEGQNVTLSCEQNLNHDAMYWYRQDPGQGLRLIYYSQIVNDFQKGDIAEGYSVSREKKESFPLTVTSAQKNPTAFYLCASRKQGAAIEAFFGQGTRLTVV.